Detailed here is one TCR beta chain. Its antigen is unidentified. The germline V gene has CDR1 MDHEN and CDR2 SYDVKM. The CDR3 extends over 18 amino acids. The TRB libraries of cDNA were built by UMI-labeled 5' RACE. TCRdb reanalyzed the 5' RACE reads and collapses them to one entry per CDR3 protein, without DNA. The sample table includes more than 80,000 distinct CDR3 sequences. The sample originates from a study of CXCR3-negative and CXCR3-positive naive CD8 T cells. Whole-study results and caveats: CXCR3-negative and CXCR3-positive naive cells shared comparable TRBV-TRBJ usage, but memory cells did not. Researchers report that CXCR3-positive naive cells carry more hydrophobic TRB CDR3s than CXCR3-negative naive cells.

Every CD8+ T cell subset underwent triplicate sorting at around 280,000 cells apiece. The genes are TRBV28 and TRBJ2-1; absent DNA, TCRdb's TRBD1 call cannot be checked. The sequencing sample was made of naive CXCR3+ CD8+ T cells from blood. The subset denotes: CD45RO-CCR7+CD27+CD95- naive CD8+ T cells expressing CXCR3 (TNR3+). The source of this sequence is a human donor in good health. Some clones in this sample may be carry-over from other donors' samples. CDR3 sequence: CASSDGTGSKSSYNEQFF. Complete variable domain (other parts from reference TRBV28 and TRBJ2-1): DVKVTQSSRYLVKRTGEKVFLECVQDMDHENMFWYRQDPGLGLRLIYFSYDVKMKEKGDIPEGYSVSREKKERFSLILESASTNQTSMYLCASSDGTGSKSSYNEQFFGPGTRLTVL.